The 26 T cell receptor beta chains listed next were all sequenced from one sample in a study of blood T cell repertoires in COVID-19. Libraries were prepared by immunoSEQ multiplex PCR; TCRdb keeps only in-frame clonotypes and omits some of them. Of approximately 160,000 clones listed, over 90% are singletons. The material sequenced was peripheral blood. The source of these receptors is a man in his fifties or sixties with acute or convalescent COVID-19.

For this clone: The same CDR3 also results from other DNA sequences found in this sample. The V and J genes are TRBV27 and TRBJ1-1, with D possibly TRBD1 on 5 matching bases. This CDR3 comprises 13 residues. Germline-derived CDR1 and CDR2 are MNHEY and SMNVEV (reference sequence). With 3 bases removed from V and 2 bases from J, the gap between germline ends came to 7 bases. CDR3 sequence reads: CASSFRGNTEAFF. DNA for the CDR3: TGTGCCAGCAGTTTTAGGGGCAACACTGAAGCTTTCTTT.

This rearrangement joins TRBV30 to TRBJ2-1, with 11 positions matching TRBD2. The CDR3 extends over 17 amino acids. Trimming removed 2 bases from V and 5 bases from J; junction bases left unmatched: 11. Germline V CDR1 and CDR2: GTSNPN, SVGIG (reference sequence). Written as DNA, the CDR3 is TGTGCCTGGAGTTTTAGCGGGGGGGCATGGGTACACAATGAGCAGTTCTTC. It is translated as CAWSFSGGAWVHNEQFF.

This clone was found once. The CDR3 sequence is CASSHSDRVGYTF. The CDR3 coding sequence is TGCGCCAGCAGCCATTCGGACAGGGTTGGCTACACCTTC. The genes are TRBV4-3 and TRBJ1-2; 8 bases align to TRBD1. V was clipped by 3 bases and J by 7 bases; unmatched bases: 4. This CDR3 is 13 amino acids long. Germline lookup yields CDR1 LGHNA and CDR2 YSLEER.

The chain employs TRBV7-2 and TRBJ1-1, with D uncertain. V dropped 5 bases and J dropped 2 bases, with 15 bases sitting between them. This CDR3 is 15 amino acids long. Germline lookup yields CDR1 SGHTA and CDR2 FQGNSA. The CDR3, as DNA: TGTGCCAGCAGCCCCCTTTTGGCTGTAAACACTGAAGCTTTCTTT. It translates to CASSPLLAVNTEAFF.

The chain joins TRBV25-1 to TRBJ2-5; tentatively, D is TRBD1 (6 bases). V lost 0 bases and J 2 bases, leaving 10 bases between the germline ends. CDR3 length: 15 amino acids. Germline CDR1 MGHDK, CDR2 SYGVNS. CDR3 in DNA: TGTGCCAGCAGTGAATACGGGACACAGCAAGAGACCCAGTACTTC. Its translation: CASSEYGTQQETQYF.

The CDR3 sequence: CASSQSEPGMGSQPQHF. In DNA, the CDR3 is TGCGCCAGCAGTCAATCAGAACCAGGGATGGGAAGTCAGCCCCAGCATTTT. The J gene is TRBJ1-5, the V gene TRBV23-1; D is perhaps TRBD1 (5 bases). TRBV23-1 is an open reading frame, and its role is uncertain. The CDR3 loop spans 17 amino acids. V lost 0 bases to trimming and J lost 6 bases, with 18 bases between them.

The V call is TRBV28, the J call TRBJ1-4; possibly TRBD1 for D (5 bases). The length of the CDR3 is 15 residues. Trimming took off 8 bases at V and 0 bases at J, with 13 bases between the two ends. In germline, CDR1 is MDHEN, CDR2 SYDVKM. The DNA of the CDR3 is TGTGCCAGCGGGGGAGGGGCGGCAACTAATGAAAAACTGTTTTTT. It specifies CASGGGAATNEKLFF.

This chain connects TRBV10-1 to TRBJ1-2; D perhaps matches TRBD1 (5 bases). Germline V gene sequence: CDR1 WNHNN, CDR2 SYGVQD (reference sequence). V was trimmed by 0 bases and J by 8 bases, leaving 10 bases between them. The CDR3 covers 13 residues. This CDR3 reads CASSESGVFGYTF. The DNA for the CDR3 is TGCGCCAGCAGTGAGTCAGGGGTTTTCGGCTACACCTTC.

The chain is built from TRBV7-9 and TRBJ1-2; weak D call: TRBD1 (6 bases). The germline V and J ends were trimmed by 0 bases and 7 bases, with 12 bases remaining between them. The CDR3 has 14 amino acids. Looked up from germline, CDR1 is SEHNR and CDR2 is FQNEAQ (reference sequence). CDR3 DNA: TGTGCCAGCAGCTTAGCGAGCAGGGGTGGTGGCTACACCTTC. Encoded protein: CASSLASRGGGYTF.

V is TRBV25-1 and J is TRBJ1-4; D may be TRBD1 (6 bases). V lost 6 bases, J lost 8 bases, and 13 bases lay in between. Germline values: CDR1 MGHDK, CDR2 SYGVNS. The CDR3 loop spans 13 amino acids. The CDR3 sequence: CASSETGYEKLFF. The CDR3 DNA follows: TGTGCCAGCAGCGAAACAGGGTACGAAAAACTGTTTTTT.

The chain uses TRBV2 and TRBJ1-4; D unclear. Trimming removed 4 bases from V and 0 bases from J, with 12 bases in between. The CDR3 is 16 amino acids. The germline CDR1 and CDR2 sequences are SNHLY and FYNNEI. The CDR3 spells CASSGRRAATNEKLFF. The CDR3 bases are TGTGCCAGCAGTGGAAGGAGGGCCGCAACTAATGAAAAACTGTTTTTT.

The table lists this clone with a count of one. The gene calls are TRBV11-2 and TRBJ2-1, with D maybe TRBD2 (5 bases). Trimming cost V 3 bases and J 7 bases, with 25 bases left between them. CDR1 is SGHAT and CDR2 is FQNNGV in the germline V gene. The CDR3 length is 18 residues. The CDR3 DNA reads as TGTGCCAGCAGCTTTAGGATGGATGTCGGGCGAAGGGAGAATGAGCAGTTCTTC. Protein: CASSFRMDVGRRENEQFF.

V gene TRBV15 combines with J gene TRBJ2-3; D not resolved. The CDR3 consists of 12 residues. Between the trimmed V and J ends, which lost 5 bases and 5 bases, there was a span of 8 bases. Germline CDR1 LNHNV, CDR2 YYDKDF (reference sequence). CDR3 protein: CATSPQRDTQYF. As DNA, the CDR3 is TGTGCCACCAGCCCCCAGCGAGATACGCAGTATTTT.

The V call is TRBV19, the J call TRBJ2-1, with a tentative D call TRBD2 (6 bases). The germline V and J ends were trimmed by 9 bases and 0 bases, with 12 bases remaining between them. Germline CDR1 and CDR2: LNHDA and SQIVND (reference sequence). The CDR3 spans 14 residues. The CDR3 is CASRRESSYNEQFF. The DNA of the CDR3 is TGTGCCAGCCGTCGGGAGAGCTCCTACAATGAGCAGTTCTTC.

The chain couples TRBV19 to TRBJ1-6; D may be TRBD1 (5 bases). V shed 7 bases and J shed 6 bases, with 13 bases lying between them. In germline, CDR1 is LNHDA, CDR2 SQIVND (reference sequence). The CDR3 runs 14 residues. This chain's CDR3 is CASKIGQGNSPLHF. CDR3 in DNA: TGTGCCAGTAAAATCGGGCAGGGTAATTCACCCCTCCACTTT.

The genes are TRBV24-1 and TRBJ2-2; TRBD1 aligns across 10 bases. After removal of 7 bases from V and 4 bases from J, the junction contained 2 bases not matched to a gene. The CDR3 consists of 14 residues. Germline V lookup: CDR1 KGHDR, CDR2 SFDVKD. The CDR3 sequence is CATRRTGGTGELFF. The CDR3, as DNA: TGTGCCACCAGGCGGACAGGGGGCACCGGGGAGCTGTTTTTT.

The CDR3, as DNA: TGTGCCAGCAGCCGAAGTAGGGAGGAAGCAGATACGCAGTATTTT. This translates into CASSRSREEADTQYF. The chain recombines TRBV7-3 with TRBJ2-3; D perhaps matches TRBD2 (6 bases). CDR3 length equals 15 residues. V was clipped by 5 bases and J by 4 bases, with 16 bases between them. The germline V gene has CDR1 SGHTA and CDR2 FQGTGA.

The chain carries TRBV19 and TRBJ1-1; D unresolved. Germline-derived CDR1 and CDR2 are LNHDA and SQIVND (reference sequence). V was clipped by 5 bases and J by 0 bases, with 10 bases between them. This CDR3 has 14 amino acids. The CDR3 sequence: CASSPAAVNTEAFF. The CDR3 bases are TGTGCCAGTAGTCCCGCCGCGGTGAACACTGAAGCTTTCTTT. Using reference TRBV19 and TRBJ1-1 for the parts outside the CDR3, the full variable domain is DGGITQSPKYLFRKEGQNVTLSCEQNLNHDAMYWYRQDPGQGLRLIYYSQIVNDFQKGDIAEGYSVSREKKESFPLTVTSAQKNPTAFYLCASSPAAVNTEAFFGQGTRLTVV.

This chain uses TRBV25-1 with TRBJ2-2; D perhaps matches TRBD2 (7 bases). Looked up from germline, CDR1 is MGHDK and CDR2 is SYGVNS. The CDR3 covers 16 residues. V was cut by 11 bases and J by 2 bases, with 21 bases left in between. CDR3 DNA sequence: TGTGCCTCCAAAAGGGGGGGGGCACCCAACACCGGGGAGCTGTTTTTT. Protein sequence: CASKRGGAPNTGELFF.

This clone was observed a single time. The V and J genes are TRBV19 and TRBJ1-5; D is unclear. Trimming pared 3 bases from V and 1 base from J, leaving 10 bases between. CDR3 size: 15 residues. Germline lookup yields CDR1 LNHDA and CDR2 SQIVND (reference sequence). CDR3 in DNA: TGTGCCAGTAGTATTTCCAGTCACAGCAATCAGCCCCAGCATTTT. Translating gives CASSISSHSNQPQHF.

This clone was detected only a few times. The chain links TRBV19 to TRBJ1-5; the D gene is possibly TRBD1 (6 bases). Germline lookup yields CDR1 LNHDA and CDR2 SQIVND (reference sequence). The CDR3 has 13 residues. The V end was cut by 4 bases, the J end by 5 bases, with 9 bases between. CDR3 residues: CASSRQVDQPQHF. CDR3 bases: TGTGCCAGTAGTAGACAGGTCGATCAGCCCCAGCATTTT.

The genes are TRBV10-3 and TRBJ1-4; 9 bases align to TRBD1. CDR1 and CDR2 (germline): ENHRY, SYGVKD. The CDR3 covers 15 residues. Losses at the gene ends were 4 bases for V and 4 bases for J; bases not matched to a gene: 4. The CDR3 protein is CAISGGTGNNEKLFF. The DNA of the CDR3 is TGTGCCATCAGTGGGGGGACAGGGAATAATGAAAAACTGTTTTTT.

The genes are TRBV7-2 and TRBJ1-5, with TRBD1 matching 7 bases. The length of the CDR3 is 14 residues. J lost 15 bases, V lost 1 base, and 12 bases had no gene match. Germline V lookup: CDR1 SGHTA, CDR2 FQGNSA. The CDR3 here is CASSLVGRDSAMHF. CDR3 in DNA: TGTGCCAGCAGCTTAGTGGGCCGGGACAGCGCGATGCATTTT.

This sequence joins TRBV7-2 and TRBJ1-1; maybe TRBD1 (5 bases). This CDR3 has 12 amino acids. The germline CDR1 and CDR2 sequences are SGHTA and FQGNSA. The V and J ends lost 6 bases and 9 bases respectively, with 14 bases between them. The chain's CDR3 is CASRLDSIQAFF. The CDR3 DNA reads TGTGCCAGCAGACTCGACAGTATCCAAGCTTTCTTT. The whole variable domain, remainder taken from reference TRBV7-2 and TRBJ1-1, is GAGVSQSPSNKVTEKGKDVELRCDPISGHTALYWYRQSLGQGLEFLIYFQGNSAPDKSGLPSDRFSAERTGGSVSTLTIQRTQQEDSAVYLCASRLDSIQAFFGQGTRLTVV.

The V gene is TRBV2, the J gene TRBJ2-7; D call uncertain. V lost 6 bases to trimming and J lost 5 bases, with 11 bases between them. This CDR3 comprises 12 residues. Germline CDR1 is SNHLY and CDR2 is FYNNEI. The CDR3 DNA sequence: TGTGCCAGCAGATCCTCAGAAAACGAGCAGTACTTC. Translating gives CASRSSENEQYF.

V is TRBV7-9 and J is TRBJ2-1; TRBD2 matches 12 bases. V shed 5 bases and J 5 bases; nucleotides not matched to a gene: 7. The CDR3 is 16 amino acids. The germline CDR1 and CDR2 sequences are SEHNR and FQNEAQ (reference sequence). The CDR3 sequence is CASSPTTSGSHNEQFF. CDR3 nucleotide sequence: TGTGCCAGCAGCCCCACGACTAGCGGGAGCCACAATGAGCAGTTCTTC.